Described below is a single T cell receptor (beta chain) sequence and its context. This entry is derived from a study of blood T cell repertoires in COVID-19. Study as a whole: COVID-19 samples, acute and convalescent, were from the United States, Italy and Spain. T cells, B-cell-depleted T cells, or PBMCs supplied cDNA or gDNA.

Original handling: Reference gene primer amplification in the assay estimated nucleated cell counts. The data were produced by immunoSEQ multiplex PCR, yet TCRdb's version contains in-frame clones alone and is incomplete. The V and J calls and the clone size are those of that table, but D and trimming were determined from the DNA. Of about 220,000 clones listed, 80% are singletons. Sequenced: peripheral blood. This sequence was found in a woman in her seventies with acute or convalescent COVID-19.

The CDR3 DNA sequence: TGTGCCAGCAGAAGCGGGGTACCTGGGGCCAACGTCCTGACTTTC. Translation: CASRSGVPGANVLTF. The J gene is TRBJ2-6, the V gene TRBV2; 7 bases are a match to TRBD2. Germline V gives CDR1 SNHLY, CDR2 FYNNEI. Unmatched junction bases numbered 4, after V lost 6 bases and J lost 2 bases. The CDR3 contains 15 residues.